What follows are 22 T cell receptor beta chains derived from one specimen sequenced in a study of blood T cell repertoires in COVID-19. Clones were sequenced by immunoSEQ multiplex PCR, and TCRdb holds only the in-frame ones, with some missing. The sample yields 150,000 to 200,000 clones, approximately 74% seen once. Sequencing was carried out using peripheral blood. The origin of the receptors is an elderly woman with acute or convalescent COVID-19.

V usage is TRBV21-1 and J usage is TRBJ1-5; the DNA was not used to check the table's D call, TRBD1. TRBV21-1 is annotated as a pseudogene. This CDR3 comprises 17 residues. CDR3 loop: CASSKGKGRGSNQPQHF. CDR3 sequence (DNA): TGTGCCAGCAGCAAAGGGAAGGGCAGGGGAAGCAATCAGCCCCAGCATTTT.

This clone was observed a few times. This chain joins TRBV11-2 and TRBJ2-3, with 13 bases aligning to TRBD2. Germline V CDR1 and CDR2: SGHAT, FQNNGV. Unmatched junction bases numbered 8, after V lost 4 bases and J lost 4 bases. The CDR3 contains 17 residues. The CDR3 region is CASSSPSGTSGADTQYF. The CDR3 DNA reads TGTGCCAGCAGCTCCCCCTCCGGGACTAGCGGGGCAGATACGCAGTATTTT.

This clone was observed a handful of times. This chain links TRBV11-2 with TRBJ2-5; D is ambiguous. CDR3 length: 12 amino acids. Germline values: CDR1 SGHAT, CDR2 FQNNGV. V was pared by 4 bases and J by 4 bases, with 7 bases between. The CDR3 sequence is CASSSATETQYF. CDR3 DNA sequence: TGTGCCAGCAGCTCAGCGACAGAGACCCAGTACTTC.

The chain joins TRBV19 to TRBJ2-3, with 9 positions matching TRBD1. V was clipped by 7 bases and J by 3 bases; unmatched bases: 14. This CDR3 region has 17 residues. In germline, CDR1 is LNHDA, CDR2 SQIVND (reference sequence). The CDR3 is CASTPLPGTGLTDTQYF. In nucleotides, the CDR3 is TGTGCCAGTACCCCCTTACCCGGGACAGGGTTAACAGATACGCAGTATTTT.

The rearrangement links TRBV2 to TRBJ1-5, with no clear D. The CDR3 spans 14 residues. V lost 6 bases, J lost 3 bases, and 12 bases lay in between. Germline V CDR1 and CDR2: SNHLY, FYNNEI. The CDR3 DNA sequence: TGTGCCAGCAGGCAGGTCCAGATCAATCAGCCCCAGCATTTT. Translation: CASRQVQINQPQHF.

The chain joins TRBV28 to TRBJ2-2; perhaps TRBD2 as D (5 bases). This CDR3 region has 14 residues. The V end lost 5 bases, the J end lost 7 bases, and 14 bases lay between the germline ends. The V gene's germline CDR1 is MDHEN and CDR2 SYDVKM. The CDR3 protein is CASSPPEGSGELFF. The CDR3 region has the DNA TGTGCCAGCAGTCCTCCCGAGGGTAGCGGGGAGCTGTTTTTT. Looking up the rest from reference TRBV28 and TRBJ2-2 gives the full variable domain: DVKVTQSSRYLVKRTGEKVFLECVQDMDHENMFWYRQDPGLGLRLIYFSYDVKMKEKGDIPEGYSVSREKKERFSLILESASTNQTSMYLCASSPPEGSGELFFGEGSRLTVL.

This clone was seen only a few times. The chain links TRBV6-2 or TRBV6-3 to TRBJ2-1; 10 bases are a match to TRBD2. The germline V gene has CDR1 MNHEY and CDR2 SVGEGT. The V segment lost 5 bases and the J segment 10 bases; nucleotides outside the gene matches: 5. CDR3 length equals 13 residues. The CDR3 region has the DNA TGTGCCAGCAGTGGACTAGCGGAGACAGAGCAGTTCTTC. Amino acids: CASSGLAETEQFF.

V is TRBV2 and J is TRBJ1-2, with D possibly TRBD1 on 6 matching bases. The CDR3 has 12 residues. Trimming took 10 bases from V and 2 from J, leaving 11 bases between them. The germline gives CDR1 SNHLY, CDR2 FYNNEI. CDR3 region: CANQQGNYGYTF. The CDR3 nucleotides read TGTGCCAACCAACAGGGAAACTATGGCTACACCTTC.

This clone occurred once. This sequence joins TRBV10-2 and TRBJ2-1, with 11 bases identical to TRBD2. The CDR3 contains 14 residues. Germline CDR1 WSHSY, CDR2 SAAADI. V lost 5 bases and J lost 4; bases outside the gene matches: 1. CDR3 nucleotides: TGCGCCAGCAGTCTAGCGGGAGGATACAATGAGCAGTTCTTC. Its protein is CASSLAGGYNEQFF.

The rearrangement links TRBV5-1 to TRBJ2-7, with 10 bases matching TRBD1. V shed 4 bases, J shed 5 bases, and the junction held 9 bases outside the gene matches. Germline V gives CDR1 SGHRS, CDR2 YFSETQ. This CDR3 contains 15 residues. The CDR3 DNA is TGCGCCAGCAGCCTCGGGACAGGGGCGGTCCACGAGCAGTACTTC. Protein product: CASSLGTGAVHEQYF.

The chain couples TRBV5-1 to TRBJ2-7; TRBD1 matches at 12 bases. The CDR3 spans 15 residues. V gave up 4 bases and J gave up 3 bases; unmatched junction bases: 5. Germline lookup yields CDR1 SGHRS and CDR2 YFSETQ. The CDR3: CASSPGQGAFYEQYF. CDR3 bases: TGCGCCAGCAGCCCGGGACAGGGGGCTTTCTACGAGCAGTACTTC.

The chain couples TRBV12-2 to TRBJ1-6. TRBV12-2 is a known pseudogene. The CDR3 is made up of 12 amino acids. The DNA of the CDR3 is TGTGCAAGTCGCTTAGTTAGTTCACCCCTCCACTTT. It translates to CASRLVSSPLHF.

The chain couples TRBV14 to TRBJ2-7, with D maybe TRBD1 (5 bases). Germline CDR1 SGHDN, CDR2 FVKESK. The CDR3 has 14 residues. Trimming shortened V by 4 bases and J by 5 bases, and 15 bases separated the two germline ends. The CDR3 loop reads CASSPLRGSHEQYF. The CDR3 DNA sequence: TGTGCCAGCAGCCCTTTAAGGGGTTCCCACGAGCAGTACTTC.

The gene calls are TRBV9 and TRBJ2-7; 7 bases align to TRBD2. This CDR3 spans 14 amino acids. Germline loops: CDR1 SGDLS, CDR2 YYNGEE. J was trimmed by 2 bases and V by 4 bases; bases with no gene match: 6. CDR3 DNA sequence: TGTGCCAGCAGCACCAGCGGGACCCCCTACGAGCAGTACTTC. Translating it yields CASSTSGTPYEQYF.

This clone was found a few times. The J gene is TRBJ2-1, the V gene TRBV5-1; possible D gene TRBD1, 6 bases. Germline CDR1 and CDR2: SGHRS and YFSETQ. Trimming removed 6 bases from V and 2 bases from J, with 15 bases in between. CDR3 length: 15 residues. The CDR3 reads CASTSSTGPYNEQFF. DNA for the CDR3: TGCGCCAGCACCTCCTCGACAGGACCCTACAATGAGCAGTTCTTC.

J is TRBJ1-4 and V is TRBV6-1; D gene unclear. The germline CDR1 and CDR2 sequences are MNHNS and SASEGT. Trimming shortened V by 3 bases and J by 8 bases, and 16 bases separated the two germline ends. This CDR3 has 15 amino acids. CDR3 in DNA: TGTGCCAGCAGTGATGCGAGCAAAGGAGGAGAAAAACTGTTTTTT. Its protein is CASSDASKGGEKLFF.

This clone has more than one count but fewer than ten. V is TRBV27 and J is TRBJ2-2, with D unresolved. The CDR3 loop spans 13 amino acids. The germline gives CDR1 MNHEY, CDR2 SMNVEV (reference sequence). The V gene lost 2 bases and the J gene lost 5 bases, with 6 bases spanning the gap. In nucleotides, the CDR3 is TGTGCCAGCAGTTTAGTCCTTACCGGGGAGCTGTTTTTT. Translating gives CASSLVLTGELFF.

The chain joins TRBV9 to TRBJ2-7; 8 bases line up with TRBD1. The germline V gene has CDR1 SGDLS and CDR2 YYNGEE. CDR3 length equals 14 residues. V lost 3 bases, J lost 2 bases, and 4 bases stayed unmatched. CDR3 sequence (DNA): TGTGCCAGCAGCGACCGGGACAGGCCCTACGAGCAGTACTTC. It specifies CASSDRDRPYEQYF.

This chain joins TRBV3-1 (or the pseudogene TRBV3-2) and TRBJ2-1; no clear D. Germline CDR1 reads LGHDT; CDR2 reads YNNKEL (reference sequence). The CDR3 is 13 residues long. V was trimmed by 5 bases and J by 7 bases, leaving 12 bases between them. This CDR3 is CASSNAASNEQFF. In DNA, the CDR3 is TGTGCCAGCAGCAACGCAGCGTCGAATGAGCAGTTCTTC.

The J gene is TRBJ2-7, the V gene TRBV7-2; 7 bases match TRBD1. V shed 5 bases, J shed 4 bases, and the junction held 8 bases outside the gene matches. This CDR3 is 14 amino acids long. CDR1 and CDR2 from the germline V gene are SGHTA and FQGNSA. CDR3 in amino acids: CASSTGQRIYEQYF. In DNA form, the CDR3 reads TGTGCCAGCAGCACGGGACAGAGAATTTACGAGCAGTACTTC.

CDR3 in DNA: TGTGCCAGCAGTGAGACGGGACAGGGAGGAGGCTACACCTTC. It translates to CASSETGQGGGYTF. V usage is TRBV6-1 and J usage is TRBJ1-2; TRBD1 matches at 9 bases. The V gene's germline CDR1 is MNHNS and CDR2 SASEGT. The CDR3 loop spans 14 amino acids. Germline trimming cut 3 bases from V and 8 bases from J; bases unmatched to any gene: 7.

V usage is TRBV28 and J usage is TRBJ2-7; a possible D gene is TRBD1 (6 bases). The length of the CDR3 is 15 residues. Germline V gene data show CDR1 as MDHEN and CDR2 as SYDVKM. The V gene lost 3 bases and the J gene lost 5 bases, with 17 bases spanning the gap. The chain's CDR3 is CASSFLTGYSDEQYF. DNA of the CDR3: TGTGCCAGCAGTTTTTTGACAGGATACAGCGACGAGCAGTACTTC. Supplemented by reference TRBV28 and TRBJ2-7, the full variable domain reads DVKVTQSSRYLVKRTGEKVFLECVQDMDHENMFWYRQDPGLGLRLIYFSYDVKMKEKGDIPEGYSVSREKKERFSLILESASTNQTSMYLCASSFLTGYSDEQYFGPGTRLTVT.